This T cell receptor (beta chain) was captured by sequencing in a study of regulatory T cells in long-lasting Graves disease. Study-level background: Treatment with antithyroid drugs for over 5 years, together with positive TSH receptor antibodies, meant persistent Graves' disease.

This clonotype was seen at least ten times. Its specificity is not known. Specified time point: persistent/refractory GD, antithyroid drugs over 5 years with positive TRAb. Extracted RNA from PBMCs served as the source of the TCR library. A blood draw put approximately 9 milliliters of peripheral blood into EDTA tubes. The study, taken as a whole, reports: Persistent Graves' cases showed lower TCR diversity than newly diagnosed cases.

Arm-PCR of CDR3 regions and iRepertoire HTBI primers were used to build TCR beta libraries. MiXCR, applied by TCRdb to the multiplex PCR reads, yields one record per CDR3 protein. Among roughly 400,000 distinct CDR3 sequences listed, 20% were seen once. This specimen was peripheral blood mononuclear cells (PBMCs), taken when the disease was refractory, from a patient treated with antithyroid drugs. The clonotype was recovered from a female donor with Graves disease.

CDR3 residues: CASSSGLARRGGREQYF. CDR3 nucleotide sequence: TGTGCCAGCAGCTCCGGACTAGCAAGGAGGGGTGGACGAGAGCAGTACTTC. The chain has TRBV7-2 and TRBJ2-7; 8 bases agree with TRBD2. The length of the CDR3 is 17 residues. CDR1 and CDR2 from the germline V gene are SGHTA and FQGNSA. Trimming cost V 4 bases and J 7 bases; bases outside gene matches: 18.